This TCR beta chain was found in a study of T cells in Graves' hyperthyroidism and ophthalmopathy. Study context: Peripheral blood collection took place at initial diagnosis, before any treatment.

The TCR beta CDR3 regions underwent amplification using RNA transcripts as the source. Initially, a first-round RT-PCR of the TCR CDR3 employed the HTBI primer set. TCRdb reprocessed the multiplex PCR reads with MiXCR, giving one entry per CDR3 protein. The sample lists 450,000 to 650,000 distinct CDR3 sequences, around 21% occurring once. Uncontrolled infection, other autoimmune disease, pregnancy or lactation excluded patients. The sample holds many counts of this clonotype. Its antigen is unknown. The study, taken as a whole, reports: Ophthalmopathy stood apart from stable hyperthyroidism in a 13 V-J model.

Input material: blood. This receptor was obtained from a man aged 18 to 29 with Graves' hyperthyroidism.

In nucleotides, the CDR3 is TGTGCCAGCAGCGTAGGCGTAGGGTATCAAGAGACCCAGTACTTC. Its protein is CASSVGVGYQETQYF. The gene calls are TRBV9 and TRBJ2-5; D not certain. V was shortened by 0 bases and J by 2 bases, with 11 bases between the two germline ends. Germline V gives CDR1 SGDLS, CDR2 YYNGEE. The CDR3 spans 15 residues.